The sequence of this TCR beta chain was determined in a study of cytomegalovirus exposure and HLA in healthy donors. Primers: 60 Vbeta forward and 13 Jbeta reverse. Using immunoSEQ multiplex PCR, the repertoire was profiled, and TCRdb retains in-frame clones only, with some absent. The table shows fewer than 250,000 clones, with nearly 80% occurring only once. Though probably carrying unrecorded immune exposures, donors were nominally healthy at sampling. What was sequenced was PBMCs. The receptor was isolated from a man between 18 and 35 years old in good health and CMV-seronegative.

The CDR3 DNA reads TGTGCCAGCAGAGACAGGGGGCCGGGGTCACCCCTCCACTTT. Its protein is CASRDRGPGSPLHF. V usage is TRBV7-2 and J usage is TRBJ1-6, with 10 bases matching TRBD1. This CDR3 is built from 14 residues. The V gene's germline CDR1 is SGHTA and CDR2 FQGNSA. V was clipped by 6 bases and J by 10 bases; unmatched bases: 6. The full variable domain, in which reference TRBV7-2 and TRBJ1-6 provide the parts outside the CDR3, is GAGVSQSPSNKVTEKGKDVELRCDPISGHTALYWYRQSLGQGLEFLIYFQGNSAPDKSGLPSDRFSAERTGGSVSTLTIQRTQQEDSAVYLCASRDRGPGSPLHFGNGTRLTVT.